This T cell receptor (beta chain) was retrieved from a study of blood T cell repertoires in COVID-19. Sequencing used immunoSEQ multiplex PCR; TCRdb keeps in-frame clones, though not all of them. The profile shows 150,000 to 200,000 clones, around 82% of them singletons. Trimming cost V 0 bases and J 7 bases, with 7 bases left between them. This CDR3 has 13 residues. In germline, CDR1 is WNHNN, CDR2 SYGVQD (reference sequence). This clone was recorded only once. The gene calls are TRBV10-1 and TRBJ2-1; D is undetermined. This receptor was obtained from an older woman with acute COVID-19. Sequencing was done on a sample of PBMCs or T cells enriched from blood (not recorded which). CDR3: CASSESSRNEQFF. CDR3 in DNA: TGCGCCAGCAGTGAGTCTTCCCGGAATGAGCAGTTCTTC.